This T cell receptor beta chain was identified during a study of blood T cells in healthy people across ages. Study overall: In model experiments, template switching was able to capture about one barcoded beta molecule for every two T cells that were present.

The second PCR ran about 6 to 12 cycles with a sample-barcoded 5' primer and J-beta primers. There were at least 3 million CDR3-containing paired-end reads obtained from each sample. Each CDR3 protein gets one entry after TCRdb re-called the 5' RACE reads with MiXCR. The data show roughly 2 million distinct CDR3 sequences, with just under 50% seen just once and around 2.1% held by the top ten. Isolating PBMCs gave at least 6 million of these cells per sample. Trimming pared 0 bases from V and 6 bases from J, leaving 14 bases between. The CDR3 runs 14 residues. Looked up from germline, CDR1 is DFQATT and CDR2 is SNEGSKA (reference sequence).

The rearrangement uses TRBV20-1 and TRBJ1-2, with D tentatively TRBD1 (5 bases). This TCR came from a woman in her thirties or forties in good health. Sequenced input: blood. The chain's CDR3 is CSARDHGRVDGYTF. The CDR3 bases are TGCAGTGCTAGAGATCACGGCAGGGTGGATGGCTACACCTTC.